The 32 T cell receptor beta chains below come from one sample, sequenced in a study of identical twins. TCRdb re-analysed the 5' RACE reads in MiXCR, keeping a single row per CDR3 protein. The profile shows roughly 1.6 million distinct CDR3 sequences, about 30% of them singletons. The sequenced sample was cord blood. Receptors originate from a newborn girl in good health.

V and J are TRBV6-1 and TRBJ1-4; D gene unclear. The CDR3 contains 15 residues. Germline values: CDR1 MNHNS, CDR2 SASEGT. V lost 8 bases and J 7 bases, leaving 20 bases between the germline ends. In DNA form, the CDR3 reads TGTGCCAGCCGCGTTATGTCGCCGTATATTGAAAAACTGTTTTTT. Protein: CASRVMSPYIEKLFF.

This sequence joins TRBV11-1 and TRBJ2-1; 10 bases align to TRBD2. V trimming: 0 bases; J trimming: 2 bases; junction bases outside the gene matches: 4. Germline V gene sequence: CDR1 SGHAT, CDR2 FQDESV (reference sequence). This CDR3 region has 17 residues. The CDR3 region is CASSLAVLAGAYNEQFF. In nucleotides, the CDR3 is TGTGCCAGCAGCTTAGCGGTCCTAGCGGGAGCCTACAATGAGCAGTTCTTC. The entire variable domain, with the rest obtained from reference TRBV11-1 and TRBJ2-1, is as follows: EAEVAQSPRYKITEKSQAVAFWCDPISGHATLYWYRQILGQGPELLVQFQDESVVDDSQLPKDRFSAERLKGVDSTLKIQPAELGDSAMYLCASSLAVLAGAYNEQFFGPGTRLTVL.

V is TRBV7-2 and J is TRBJ2-5; no definite D call. Trimming shortened V by 2 bases and J by 12 bases, and 13 bases separated the two germline ends. CDR1 is SGHTA, CDR2 FQGNSA, per germline. The CDR3 is made up of 12 amino acids. Here the CDR3 DNA reads TGTGCCAGCAGCTTACCCGGCGATGGAGAGTACTTC. It encodes CASSLPGDGEYF.

The chain is built from TRBV12-3 or TRBV12-4 and TRBJ2-7; 9 nucleotides align to TRBD2. CDR3 length: 13 residues. Trimming took 10 bases from V and 7 from J; bases not matched to a gene: 11. The CDR3 sequence is CATTIAGVAEQYF. As DNA, the CDR3 is TGTGCCACCACGATAGCGGGAGTCGCTGAGCAGTACTTC.

The chain is built from TRBV13 and TRBJ2-5, with D uncertain. The tail of the sequence fits TRBJ2-7 better, so the J call may be wrong. Germline lookup yields CDR1 PRHDT and CDR2 FYEKMQ (reference sequence). The CDR3 covers 14 residues. The chain's CDR3 is CASSLGPVRFEQYF. The DNA for the CDR3 is TGTGCCAGCAGCTTAGGGCCAGTTCGATTCGAGCAGTACTTC.

The chain is built from TRBV2 and TRBJ2-1; D is unresolved. The germline V gene encodes CDR1 SNHLY and CDR2 FYNNEI. The ends were cut back, 2 bases at V and 5 bases at J, with 10 bases in the middle. The CDR3 covers 14 residues. DNA for the CDR3: TGTGCCAGCAGTGAAAGGCCCGTGAACAATGAGCAGTTCTTC. Translated: CASSERPVNNEQFF.

This rearrangement joins TRBV2 to TRBJ2-7; D uncertain. V was pared by 4 bases and J by 0 bases, with 7 bases between. This CDR3 spans 13 amino acids. Germline V lookup: CDR1 SNHLY, CDR2 FYNNEI. This chain's CDR3 is CASSGPPSYEQYF. CDR3 DNA sequence: TGTGCCAGCAGTGGGCCCCCCTCCTACGAGCAGTACTTC.

This chain links TRBV5-1 with TRBJ2-5, with D perhaps matching TRBD2 (5 bases). Germline CDR1 SGHRS, CDR2 YFSETQ. CDR3 length: 13 residues. The V and J ends lost 4 bases and 2 bases respectively, with 9 bases between them. CDR3 residues: CASSVDYQETQYF. CDR3 sequence (DNA): TGCGCCAGCAGCGTCGACTATCAAGAGACCCAGTACTTC.

The J gene is TRBJ1-5, the V gene TRBV2; D might be TRBD1 (6 bases). The CDR3 consists of 16 residues. The V end was cut by 7 bases, the J end by 0 bases, with 16 bases between. CDR1 and CDR2 from the germline V gene are SNHLY and FYNNEI. The CDR3 spells CASTKQGPLSNQPQHF. The CDR3 nucleotides are TGTGCCAGCACCAAACAGGGACCTCTTAGCAATCAGCCCCAGCATTTT. Full variable domain (outside the CDR3, taken from reference TRBV2 and TRBJ1-5): EPEVTQTPSHQVTQMGQEVILRCVPISNHLYFYWYRQILGQKVEFLVSFYNNEISEKSEIFDDQFSVERPDGSNFTLKIRSTKLEDSAMYFCASTKQGPLSNQPQHFGDGTRLSIL.

The V and J genes are TRBV12-3 or TRBV12-4 and TRBJ2-2; D is possibly TRBD1 (5 bases). The CDR3 totals 15 residues. Trimming cost V 5 bases and J 12 bases, with 22 bases left between them. DNA of the CDR3: TGTGCCAGCAGTGAAGGGTGGGTGGCAGCAGGGAAGCTGTTTTTT. As protein: CASSEGWVAAGKLFF.

The chain employs TRBV5-5 and TRBJ2-3; 8 bases match TRBD2. Germline V lookup: CDR1 SGHKS, CDR2 YYEKEE (reference sequence). The CDR3 is 18 amino acids. V shed 5 bases, J shed 2 bases, and the junction held 16 bases outside the gene matches. The CDR3 nucleotides are TGTGCCAGCAGTTCCGGGACTAGTTTTTGGGCCACCACAGATACGCAGTATTTT. It translates to CASSSGTSFWATTDTQYF.

This chain links TRBV7-8 with TRBJ2-4; D unresolved. With 5 bases removed from V and 16 bases from J, the gap between germline ends came to 24 bases. The CDR3 is made up of 14 amino acids. Germline CDR1 is SGHVS and CDR2 is FQNEAQ. The CDR3 loop reads CASSRRVSSETHYF. Written as DNA, the CDR3 is TGTGCCAGCAGCCGAAGGGTCTCCTCGGAGACCCACTACTTC.

With respect to this clonotype: No conserved phenylalanine or tryptophan ends this CDR3, so it is likely a read error. This sequence joins TRBV25-1 and TRBJ1-2; D perhaps matches TRBD1 (6 bases). V was shortened by 1 base and J by 8 bases, with 8 bases between the two germline ends. Germline V gene data show CDR1 as MGHDK and CDR2 as SYGVNS. The CDR3 totals 12 residues. The CDR3 loop reads CASSESGGGYTS. CDR3 nucleotide sequence: TGTGCCAGCAGTGAATCCGGGGGCGGCTACACCTCC.

The gene calls are TRBV6-6 and TRBJ1-6, with D perhaps matching TRBD1 (6 bases). Trimming pared 4 bases from V and 3 bases from J, leaving 16 bases between. The CDR3 totals 17 residues. The germline V gene encodes CDR1 MNHNY and CDR2 SVGAGI (reference sequence). Here the CDR3 DNA reads TGTGCCAGCAGTTTGCGATTACAGGGCGGCTATAATTCACCCCTCCACTTT. Amino acid sequence: CASSLRLQGGYNSPLHF.

The chain carries TRBV6-2 or TRBV6-3 and TRBJ2-2; no reliable D call. V gave up 7 bases and J gave up 3 bases, with 6 bases separating them. The germline gives CDR1 MNHEY, CDR2 SVGEGT. This CDR3 has 12 amino acids. This CDR3 reads CASTFYTGELFF. The CDR3 DNA reads TGTGCCAGCACATTCTACACCGGGGAGCTGTTTTTT.

This clonotype was detected many times. V gene TRBV10-3 combines with J gene TRBJ2-3; unclear D gene. From germline, CDR1 is ENHRY and CDR2 SYGVKD. The CDR3 contains 13 residues. The V and J ends lost 1 base and 4 bases respectively, with 6 bases between them. CDR3 nucleotides: TGTGCCATCAGTGAGTACGACTCAGATACGCAGTATTTT. It translates to CAISEYDSDTQYF.

The gene calls are TRBV14 and TRBJ1-5, with D possibly matching TRBD1 (5 bases). Deletions cut 0 bases from V and 0 bases from J, with 9 bases between. CDR3 size: 16 residues. Germline lookup yields CDR1 SGHDN and CDR2 FVKESK. DNA of the CDR3: TGTGCCAGCAGCCAAGACCTTCAGGGTAGCAATCAGCCCCAGCATTTT. Protein sequence: CASSQDLQGSNQPQHF.

The chain combines TRBV11-2 with TRBJ2-1; TRBD1 agrees at 9 bases. The J call may be in error: the DNA end matches TRBJ2-7 better. The CDR3 sequence is 20 residues long. Germline CDR1 is SGHAT and CDR2 is FQNNGV. The CDR3 loop reads CASSSRPGQGYRGAYNEQYF. CDR3 in DNA: TGTGCCAGCAGCTCACGACCGGGACAGGGCTACCGGGGAGCCTACAATGAGCAGTACTTC.

This clonotype has a handful of counts. The chain combines TRBV4-1 with TRBJ2-1, with a weak D call TRBD2 (5 bases). V dropped 3 bases and J dropped 5 bases, with 11 bases sitting between them. This CDR3 has 14 residues. Germline-derived CDR1 and CDR2 are MGHRA and YSYEKL. CDR3 sequence: CASSQLTRDNEQFF. The CDR3 nucleotides are TGCGCCAGCAGCCAGCTTACTAGGGACAATGAGCAGTTCTTC.

This clonotype appeared a few times. The chain carries TRBV29-1 and TRBJ2-1; 7 bases line up with TRBD2. Germline V gene data show CDR1 as SQVTM and CDR2 as ANQGSEA. CDR3 length: 13 residues. V was pared by 7 bases and J by 2 bases, with 5 bases of the junction left unmatched. The chain's CDR3 is CSGRLATYNEQFF. The CDR3 nucleotides read TGCAGCGGGAGACTAGCCACCTACAATGAGCAGTTCTTC.

The chain combines TRBV25-1 with TRBJ2-7; D not resolved. V shed 1 base and J shed 1 base, with 11 bases lying between them. The CDR3 is made up of 15 amino acids. Germline V gene lookup returns CDR1 MGHDK and CDR2 SYGVNS. The DNA of the CDR3 is TGTGCCAGCAGTGAATTTAAAGGCAGGTCCTACGAGCAGTACTTC. The encoded protein is CASSEFKGRSYEQYF.

This clonotype appeared a few times. V usage is TRBV29-1 and J usage is TRBJ2-7; D gene ambiguous. Germline values: CDR1 SQVTM, CDR2 ANQGSEA. The length of the CDR3 is 11 residues. Trimming took off 8 bases at V and 4 bases at J, with 12 bases between the two ends. The CDR3 nucleotides are TGCAGCCACAATGGGTTATACGAGCAGTACTTC. It specifies CSHNGLYEQYF.

The chain carries TRBV20-1 and TRBJ1-3, with D maybe TRBD1 (5 bases). Trimming stripped 5 bases from V and 4 bases from J, with 15 bases between. CDR3 length: 14 amino acids. Germline V gene lookup returns CDR1 DFQATT and CDR2 SNEGSKA (reference sequence). The CDR3 spells CSALPGTGGNTIYF. Here the CDR3 DNA reads TGCAGTGCTCTACCCGGGACGGGAGGAAACACCATATATTTT.

This clonotype is a singleton in its sample. The rearrangement links TRBV20-1 to TRBJ2-7; no firm D call. The CDR3 extends over 12 amino acids. In germline, CDR1 is DFQATT, CDR2 SNEGSKA (reference sequence). V lost 3 bases and J 6 bases, leaving 12 bases between the germline ends. CDR3 in DNA: TGCAGTGCTAGGCATTCTAGTGTCGAGCAGTACTTC. Translating it yields CSARHSSVEQYF.

This clonotype turned up a few times. V and J are TRBV3-1 and TRBJ2-3, with TRBD2 matching over 12 bases. CDR3 length: 15 amino acids. In germline, CDR1 is LGHDT, CDR2 YNNKEL (reference sequence). Losses at the gene ends were 2 bases for V and 8 bases for J; bases not matched to a gene: 5. For the CDR3, the DNA is TGTGCCAGCAGCCAACGACTAGCGGGGGAGGTTACGCAGTATTTT. Translating gives CASSQRLAGEVTQYF.

The chain couples TRBV11-2 to TRBJ2-3, with D uncertain. Germline assignment: CDR1 SGHAT and CDR2 FQNNGV. The CDR3 consists of 16 residues. The ends were cut back, 1 base at V and 0 bases at J, with 11 bases in the middle. Here the CDR3 reads CASSLAGRVSTDTQYF. In DNA, the CDR3 is TGTGCCAGCAGCTTAGCCGGTAGGGTTAGCACAGATACGCAGTATTTT.

The chain couples TRBV29-1 to TRBJ1-3; no firm D call. The CDR3 spans 14 residues. The V gene lost 6 bases and the J gene lost 3 bases, with 15 bases spanning the gap. Germline lookup yields CDR1 SQVTM and CDR2 ANQGSEA. The CDR3 reads CSVTTGRVGNTIYF. CDR3 nucleotides: TGCAGCGTGACTACCGGGAGGGTTGGAAACACCATATATTTT. The entire variable domain, with the rest obtained from reference TRBV29-1 and TRBJ1-3, is as follows: SAVISQKPSRDICQRGTSLTIQCQVDSQVTMMFWYRQQPGQSLTLIATANQGSEATYESGFVIDKFPISRPNLTFSTLTVSNMSPEDSSIYLCSVTTGRVGNTIYFGEGSWLTVV.

In regard to this clonotype: The germline gene is not matched at one end of the junction; a read error may be the cause. This rearrangement joins TRBV12-3 or TRBV12-4 to TRBJ2-3; D unresolved. The CDR3 runs to 14 residues. The CDR3 spells CASSFYLNTDAQYF. The CDR3 region has the DNA TGTGCCAGCAGTTTCTATTTAAACACAGATGCGCAGTATTTT.

V is TRBV4-2 and J is TRBJ2-2; 7 nucleotides match TRBD2. After removal of 0 bases from V and 0 bases from J, the junction contained 1 base not matched to a gene. CDR3 length equals 16 residues. The germline V gene encodes CDR1 LGHNA and CDR2 YNFKEQ. The CDR3 DNA follows: TGTGCCAGCAGCCAAGATCTAGCGGCGAACACCGGGGAGCTGTTTTTT. As protein: CASSQDLAANTGELFF.

The V gene is TRBV7-8, the J gene TRBJ2-3; possible D gene TRBD2, 5 bases. The V gene lost 5 bases and the J gene lost 0 bases, with 30 bases spanning the gap. Germline lookup yields CDR1 SGHVS and CDR2 FQNEAQ. The CDR3 loop spans 21 amino acids. The CDR3 loop is CASSRSDLLRASTLSTDTQYF. CDR3 nucleotide sequence: TGTGCCAGCAGCCGGTCGGACCTTTTACGGGCTAGCACCCTTAGCACAGATACGCAGTATTTT.

This clonotype was detected a few times. This rearrangement joins TRBV13 to TRBJ1-2, with TRBD1 as a possible D gene (5 bases). Deletions cut 0 bases from V and 5 bases from J, with 10 bases between. The CDR3 spans 14 residues. Germline CDR1 is PRHDT and CDR2 is FYEKMQ (reference sequence). CDR3 DNA: TGTGCCAGCAGCTTAGGCCTGTGGGGGTATGGCTACACCTTC. This codes for CASSLGLWGYGYTF.

This clonotype was observed at least ten times. This chain joins TRBV11-2 and TRBJ1-5, with D maybe TRBD1 (5 bases). The V gene lost 3 bases and the J gene lost 2 bases, with 11 bases spanning the gap. This CDR3 contains 15 residues. The germline V gene encodes CDR1 SGHAT and CDR2 FQNNGV. CDR3: CASSLSRDRNQPQHF. The CDR3 nucleotides read TGTGCCAGCAGCTTGAGCAGGGATCGCAATCAGCCCCAGCATTTT.